The 3 T cell receptor beta chains given below trace back to one sample, sequenced in a study of immune heterogeneity within non-small cell lung tumors. The template consisted of bulk tumor genomic DNA, with 600 ng used per sample. Several biopsies per primary tumor were taken during surgery, spaced as far apart as possible. It was patients with untreated, newly diagnosed non-small cell lung cancer who underwent curative surgery. TCR beta CDR3 amplification used multiplex PCR with 32 V and 13 J primers. One entry per CDR3 protein, called by TCRdb with MiXCR from the multiplex PCR reads. This sample has approximately 15,000 distinct CDR3 sequences, with over 25% found just once. The sequenced material came from lung tumor tissue. Receptors were obtained from a man between 40 and 49 years old with non-small cell lung cancer.

About this clonotype itself: At one end the junction does not follow the germline gene, possibly because of a read error. CDR3 coding DNA: TGTGCCAGTAGCTTAGCTATGAATCACCCCCAGCATTTT. The encoded protein is CASSLAMNHPQHF. V and J are TRBV7-2 and TRBJ1-5; no clear D gene. This CDR3 is built from 13 residues. Germline assignment: CDR1 SGHTA and CDR2 FQGNSA. Drawing the rest from reference TRBV7-2 and TRBJ1-5, the complete variable domain is GAGVSQSPSNKVTEKGKDVELRCDPISGHTALYWYRQSLGQGLEFLIYFQGNSAPDKSGLPSDRFSAERTGGSVSTLTIQRTQQEDSAVYLCASSLAMNHPQHFGDGTRLSIL.

On this clonotype: This may stem from a read error, because a much larger clone lies one nucleotide away. The chain recombines TRBV5-5 with TRBJ2-7, with D tentatively TRBD2 (5 bases). The last part of the DNA fits TRBJ2-1 better; the J call may be wrong. CDR1 and CDR2 from the germline V gene are SGHKS and YYEKEE (reference sequence). The length of the CDR3 is 13 residues. CDR3 protein: CASSLGRNYEQFF. The CDR3 DNA sequence: TGTGCCAGCAGCTTGGGGAGGAACTACGAGCAGTTCTTC.

This clonotype is labeled medium-sized. This chain links TRBV6-2 or TRBV6-3 with TRBJ1-3; unclear D gene. The germline V gene has CDR1 MNHEY and CDR2 SVGEGT. Trimming took 2 bases from V and 3 from J, leaving 8 bases between them. This CDR3 is 14 amino acids long. The CDR3 reads CASSYGLNGNTIYF. CDR3 sequence (DNA): TGTGCCAGCAGTTACGGTCTTAATGGAAACACCATATATTTT.